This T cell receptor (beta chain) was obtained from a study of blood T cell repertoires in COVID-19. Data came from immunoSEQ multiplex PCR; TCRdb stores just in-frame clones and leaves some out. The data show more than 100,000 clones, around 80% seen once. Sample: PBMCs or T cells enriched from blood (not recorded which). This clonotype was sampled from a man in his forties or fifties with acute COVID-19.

CDR3 DNA: TGTGCCAGCTCAGTCACCGGGGGGCGGGTGGATACGCAGTATTTT. This encodes CASSVTGGRVDTQYF. This chain connects TRBV2 to TRBJ2-3; TRBD2 is a possible D gene (7 bases). Deletions cut 8 bases from V and 6 bases from J, with 21 bases between. This CDR3 is built from 15 residues. CDR1 and CDR2 from the germline V gene are SNHLY and FYNNEI. Full variable domain (missing parts from reference TRBV2 and TRBJ2-3): EPEVTQTPSHQVTQMGQEVILRCVPISNHLYFYWYRQILGQKVEFLVSFYNNEISEKSEIFDDQFSVERPDGSNFTLKIRSTKLEDSAMYFCASSVTGGRVDTQYFGPGTRLTVL.